This TCR beta chain was identified during a study of tumor-infiltrating lymphocytes in primary liver carcinoma. Remarks on this clonotype: The target antigen is unknown. One end of the junction varies from germline; a read error may be responsible.

For each extraction, RNA and DNA were obtained together from around 20-30 mg of unsorted bulk tissue. Germline loops: CDR1 SGHKS, CDR2 YYEKEE (reference sequence). This CDR3 is 14 amino acids long. General observations from the study: The study found only about 7.5-25% of top clones in all five tumor regions.

Priming with a constant-region primer yielded TCR beta cDNA from about 500 ng total RNA. The TCR beta library was amplified through three nested multiplex PCR rounds in a modified ARM-PCR procedure. The opening two PCR rounds, ten to eleven cycles each, paired TRBV1-TRBV30 forward primers with a C-beta reverse primer. TCRdb called the multiplex PCR reads again in MiXCR, with one record for every CDR3 protein. The sample carries under 200,000 distinct CDR3 sequences, about 82% recorded once. Sequenced material: tumor tissue from primary liver carcinoma. The source of this sequence is a man in his forties or fifties with primary liver carcinoma and hepatitis B virus infection. The chain joins TRBV5-5 to TRBJ2-3; D not resolved. The CDR3 is CVSIFTGQTDTQYF. As DNA, the CDR3 is TGTGTCAGCATCTTCACGGGTCAAACAGATACGCAGTATTTT. The variable domain in full, with the rest retrieved from reference TRBV5-5 and TRBJ2-3, is DAGVTQSPTHLIKTRGQQVTLRCSPISGHKSVSWYQQVLGQGPQFIFQYYEKEERGRGNFPDRFSARQFPNYSSELNVNALLLGDSALYLCVSIFTGQTDTQYFGPGTRLTVL.